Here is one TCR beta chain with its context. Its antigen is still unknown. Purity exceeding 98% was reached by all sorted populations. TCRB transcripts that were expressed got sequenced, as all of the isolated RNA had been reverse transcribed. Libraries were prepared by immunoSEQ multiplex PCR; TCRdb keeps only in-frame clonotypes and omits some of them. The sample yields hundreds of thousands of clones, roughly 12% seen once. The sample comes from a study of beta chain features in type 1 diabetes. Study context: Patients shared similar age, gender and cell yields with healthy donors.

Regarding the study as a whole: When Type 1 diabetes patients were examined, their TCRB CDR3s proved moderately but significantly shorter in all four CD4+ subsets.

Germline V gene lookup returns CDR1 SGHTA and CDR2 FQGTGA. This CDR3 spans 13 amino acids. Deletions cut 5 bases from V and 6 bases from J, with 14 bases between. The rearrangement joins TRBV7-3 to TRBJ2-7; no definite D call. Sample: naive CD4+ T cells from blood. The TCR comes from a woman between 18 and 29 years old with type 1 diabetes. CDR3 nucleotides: TGTGCCAGCAGCCTCGGCCCTACGGGCGAGCAGTACTTC. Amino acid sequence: CASSLGPTGEQYF.